Each of the 18 T cell receptor beta chains below was sequenced from the same sample in a study of blood T cell repertoires in COVID-19. The repertoire was sequenced with immunoSEQ multiplex PCR; TCRdb's copy has only in-frame clones and lacks some. The sample has 220,000 or so clones; approximately 90% are singletons. Input material: peripheral blood. The receptor set was obtained from a woman in her forties or fifties with COVID-19, enrolled during active disease.

The chain uses TRBV19 and TRBJ1-5; 8 positions agree with TRBD1. The germline gives CDR1 LNHDA, CDR2 SQIVND (reference sequence). Trimming took 5 bases from V and 7 from J; bases not matched to a gene: 13. The CDR3 is made up of 16 amino acids. The CDR3 spells CASSPRQGSAGQPQHF. As DNA, the CDR3 is TGTGCCAGTAGTCCTCGACAGGGGAGCGCCGGGCAGCCCCAGCATTTT.

The V and J genes are TRBV11-3 and TRBJ1-1, with TRBD1 identical over 11 bases. CDR1 SGHNT and CDR2 YENEEA come from the germline V gene. There are 14 residues in the CDR3. Unmatched junction bases numbered 3, after V lost 4 bases and J lost 5 bases. This CDR3 reads CASSSGQGGTEAFF. For the CDR3, the DNA is TGTGCCAGCAGCTCGGGACAGGGGGGGACTGAAGCTTTCTTT.

This clone appeared once. The rearrangement uses TRBV11-2 and TRBJ1-2; TRBD1 might be the D (5 bases). CDR1 is SGHAT, CDR2 FQNNGV, per germline. This CDR3 is built from 17 residues. Trimming took off 1 base at V and 3 bases at J, with 18 bases between the two ends. The CDR3 here is CASSLGIGAVGDYGYTF. The CDR3 coding sequence is TGTGCCAGCAGCTTAGGGATTGGGGCCGTAGGCGACTATGGCTACACCTTC.

J is TRBJ1-6 and V is TRBV6-6, with D possibly being TRBD1 (5 bases). Germline lookup yields CDR1 MNHNY and CDR2 SVGAGI (reference sequence). The CDR3 loop spans 16 amino acids. Trimming left V 0 bases short and J 8 bases short, with 14 bases between. CDR3 residues: CASSYSRGGGDSPLHF. The CDR3 region has the DNA TGTGCCAGCAGTTACTCAAGGGGCGGCGGCGATTCACCCCTCCACTTT.

The CDR3 reads CASRDRGTTEAFF. The CDR3 DNA is TGTGCCAGTAGGGACAGGGGAACCACTGAAGCTTTCTTT. V gene TRBV19 combines with J gene TRBJ1-1, with 9 bases lining up with TRBD1. V was pared by 6 bases and J by 4 bases, with 3 bases of the junction left unmatched. CDR3 length equals 13 residues. CDR1 LNHDA and CDR2 SQIVND come from the germline V gene (reference sequence).

V gene TRBV19 combines with J gene TRBJ1-1; the match to TRBD1 covers 7 bases. Germline V gene lookup returns CDR1 LNHDA and CDR2 SQIVND (reference sequence). The junction had 9 bases not matched to a gene; V was cut back by 10 bases and J by 4 bases. This CDR3 has 13 residues. For the CDR3, the DNA is TGTGCCATTCGCGACAGGGCTGGCACTGAAGCTTTCTTT. Translation: CAIRDRAGTEAFF.

For the CDR3, the DNA is TGTGCCAGCAGCCCCGGGGGTGGGGAGACCCAGTACTTC. Its translation: CASSPGGGETQYF. The chain links TRBV7-6 to TRBJ2-5; TRBD2 is a possible D gene (6 bases). Germline CDR1 is SGHVS and CDR2 is FNYEAQ. V gave up 5 bases and J gave up 5 bases, with 12 bases separating them. The CDR3 loop spans 13 amino acids.

The gene calls are TRBV6-5 and TRBJ1-2; D may be TRBD1 (5 bases). CDR3 length: 12 amino acids. Trimming removed 7 bases at V and 5 bases at J, with 11 bases between. Germline-derived CDR1 and CDR2 are MNHEY and SVGAGI. The CDR3 loop is CASTPGGYGYTF. The CDR3 DNA reads TGTGCCAGCACCCCTGGGGGGTATGGCTACACCTTC.

This sequence joins TRBV7-2 and TRBJ1-3; D not certain. CDR1 and CDR2 (germline): SGHTA, FQGNSA. V lost 4 bases and J 0 bases, leaving 10 bases between the germline ends. This CDR3 is 15 amino acids long. CDR3 amino acids: CASSSQQTSGNTIYF. In nucleotides, the CDR3 is TGTGCCAGCAGCTCTCAACAGACCTCTGGAAACACCATATATTTT. The whole variable domain, filled in from reference TRBV7-2 and TRBJ1-3, reads GAGVSQSPSNKVTEKGKDVELRCDPISGHTALYWYRQSLGQGLEFLIYFQGNSAPDKSGLPSDRFSAERTGGSVSTLTIQRTQQEDSAVYLCASSSQQTSGNTIYFGEGSWLTVV.

V gene TRBV2 combines with J gene TRBJ2-2; 12 bases map to TRBD2. V shed 6 bases and J 5 bases; nucleotides not matched to a gene: 4. Germline CDR1 and CDR2: SNHLY and FYNNEI. The CDR3 extends over 15 amino acids. The CDR3 DNA sequence: TGTGCCAGCAGAAGACTAGCGGGGGATACCGGGGAGCTGTTTTTT. Amino acids: CASRRLAGDTGELFF.

The CDR3 spells CASNLLAGVWETQYF. The CDR3 DNA reads TGTGCCAGTAACCTTCTAGCGGGGGTGTGGGAGACCCAGTACTTC. The chain employs TRBV19 and TRBJ2-5; TRBD2 aligns across 10 bases. Germline CDR1 is LNHDA and CDR2 is SQIVND (reference sequence). CDR3 length: 15 residues. Trimming removed 7 bases from V and 5 bases from J; junction bases left unmatched: 10. Together with reference TRBV19 and TRBJ2-5, the CDR3 gives the full variable domain: DGGITQSPKYLFRKEGQNVTLSCEQNLNHDAMYWYRQDPGQGLRLIYYSQIVNDFQKGDIAEGYSVSREKKESFPLTVTSAQKNPTAFYLCASNLLAGVWETQYFGPGTRLLVL.

The genes are TRBV7-9 and TRBJ1-5; 7 nucleotides match TRBD1. The germline CDR1 and CDR2 sequences are SEHNR and FQNEAQ (reference sequence). The CDR3 sequence is 13 residues long. J gave up 7 bases and V 2 bases, and 2 bases lay outside the gene matches. The CDR3 nucleotides are TGTGCCAGCAGCTTACGGGACAGCCAGCCCCAGCATTTT. Its protein product is CASSLRDSQPQHF.

This clone was seen only a few times. The J gene is TRBJ2-4, the V gene TRBV5-1; 8 positions match TRBD1. V shed 4 bases and J 6 bases; nucleotides not matched to a gene: 6. The CDR3 loop spans 14 amino acids. Germline V CDR1 and CDR2: SGHRS, YFSETQ. CDR3 protein: CASSEQGGGNIQYF. CDR3 coding DNA: TGCGCCAGCAGCGAACAGGGGGGAGGAAACATTCAGTACTTC.

The chain joins TRBV5-1 to TRBJ1-2; a weak D match, TRBD1 (5 bases). Per germline, CDR1 SGHRS and CDR2 YFSETQ. The V and J ends lost 2 bases and 2 bases respectively, with 10 bases between them. This CDR3 contains 14 residues. CDR3 protein: CASSLTGTNYGYTF. In nucleotides, the CDR3 is TGCGCCAGCAGCTTAACAGGAACCAACTATGGCTACACCTTC.

The chain couples TRBV2 to TRBJ1-1; D ambiguous. Germline loops: CDR1 SNHLY, CDR2 FYNNEI. The CDR3 covers 13 residues. The V end lost 4 bases, the J end lost 5 bases, and 11 bases lay between the germline ends. CDR3: CASSVYRSTEAFF. The CDR3 DNA follows: TGTGCCAGCAGTGTCTACAGAAGTACTGAAGCTTTCTTT.

This sequence joins TRBV7-2 and TRBJ1-1; D is perhaps TRBD1 (5 bases). CDR1 is SGHTA, CDR2 FQGNSA, per germline. V was clipped by 5 bases and J by 0 bases, with 13 bases between them. This CDR3 contains 15 residues. The CDR3 coding sequence is TGTGCCAGCAGCGGGGCAGACAGTATGAACACTGAAGCTTTCTTT. Encoded protein: CASSGADSMNTEAFF. Based on the CDR3 plus reference TRBV7-2 and TRBJ1-1, the full variable domain is GAGVSQSPSNKVTEKGKDVELRCDPISGHTALYWYRQSLGQGLEFLIYFQGNSAPDKSGLPSDRFSAERTGGSVSTLTIQRTQQEDSAVYLCASSGADSMNTEAFFGQGTRLTVV.

The chain carries TRBV29-1 and TRBJ2-7; possible D gene TRBD1, 6 bases. V was cut by 4 bases and J by 7 bases, with 20 bases left in between. This CDR3 contains 14 residues. Germline V CDR1 and CDR2: SQVTM, ANQGSEA. The CDR3 sequence is CSVAGTRSSGEQYF. The CDR3 DNA is TGCAGCGTTGCCGGGACAAGGTCTTCCGGGGAGCAGTACTTC.

This chain connects TRBV19 to TRBJ2-3; 9 bases line up with TRBD1. Germline CDR1 LNHDA, CDR2 SQIVND (reference sequence). The CDR3 has 17 residues. V lost 4 bases, J lost 0 bases, and 8 bases stayed unmatched. CDR3 loop: CASSKGTGPYSTDTQYF. The CDR3 coding sequence is TGTGCCAGTAGTAAAGGGACAGGGCCGTATAGCACAGATACGCAGTATTTT. The whole variable domain, filled in from reference TRBV19 and TRBJ2-3, reads DGGITQSPKYLFRKEGQNVTLSCEQNLNHDAMYWYRQDPGQGLRLIYYSQIVNDFQKGDIAEGYSVSREKKESFPLTVTSAQKNPTAFYLCASSKGTGPYSTDTQYFGPGTRLTVL.